These 16 T cell receptor beta chains came from one sample sequenced in a study of CD8+CD57+ T cells in acquired aplastic anemia. The authors sequenced patients whose flow cytometry had shown CD8+CD57+ cell expansion. TCR beta VDJ and CDR3 profiling used genomic DNA as template. From the reads, TCRdb called clonotypes with MiXCR, one entry per CDR3 protein. Here the sample spans around 500,000 distinct CDR3 sequences, approximately 32% being singletons. Sequencing used sorted CD4+, CD8+, or CD8+CD57+ T cells (not recorded which) from PBMCs. These TCRs come from a human donor with aplastic anemia.

This chain links TRBV6-1 with TRBJ1-2, with TRBD1 matching 10 bases. Germline V gene data show CDR1 as MNHNS and CDR2 as SASEGT. This CDR3 has 15 residues. V lost 4 bases to trimming and J lost 2 bases; unmatched junction nucleotides: 4. The CDR3 sequence: CASSAPGQGNYGYTF. The CDR3 DNA reads TGTGCCAGCAGTGCTCCGGGACAGGGGAACTATGGCTACACCTTC.

This clonotype was recorded at least ten times. V and J are TRBV12-3 or TRBV12-4 and TRBJ1-2, with 7 bases identical to TRBD1. J was trimmed by 7 bases and V by 5 bases; bases with no gene match: 10. This CDR3 region has 14 residues. The CDR3 reads CASSQPLTGAGYTF. The CDR3 DNA sequence: TGTGCCAGCAGTCAACCCCTTACAGGGGCTGGCTACACCTTC.

This sequence joins TRBV5-1 and TRBJ2-5; maybe TRBD2 (5 bases). The V end was cut by 4 bases, the J end by 5 bases, with 30 bases between. The CDR3 spans 19 residues. CDR1 and CDR2 from the germline V gene are SGHRS and YFSETQ. The CDR3 region has the DNA TGCGCCAGCAGCCTGGAAGGACGCCCAAGGTTCCTGAGGAGGGAGACCCAGTACTTC. It is translated as CASSLEGRPRFLRRETQYF.

This clonotype was counted only a few times. The junction does not match germline at one end; this may be a read error. The J gene is TRBJ2-7, the V gene TRBV7-7; 9 nucleotides align to TRBD1. CDR3 length: 17 amino acids. The germline CDR1 and CDR2 sequences are SSHAT and FNYEAQ (reference sequence). The chain's CDR3 is CASSRGIDGQGLYEQYF. The CDR3 bases are TGTGCTAGCAGCCGCGGAATAGACGGACAGGGGCTCTACGAGCAGTACTTC.

This chain links TRBV5-5 with TRBJ1-1, with TRBD1 matching 7 bases. The CDR3 has 16 residues. J lost 0 bases, V lost 4 bases, and 9 bases had no gene match. Germline values: CDR1 SGHKS, CDR2 YYEKEE (reference sequence). The CDR3 coding sequence is TGTGCCAGCAGCGATAGGGACAGCTCCATGAACACTGAAGCTTTCTTT. Amino acid sequence: CASSDRDSSMNTEAFF.

This clonotype turned up a few times. The chain has TRBV10-3 and TRBJ2-3; the match to TRBD1 covers 9 bases. The CDR3 extends over 15 amino acids. Germline CDR1 ENHRY, CDR2 SYGVKD. V shed 7 bases, J shed 6 bases, and the junction held 11 bases outside the gene matches. DNA of the CDR3: TGTGCCATCAATGGGACAGGGTCTCGGTCCGATACGCAGTATTTT. This encodes CAINGTGSRSDTQYF.

The chain is built from TRBV7-2 and TRBJ2-7; the D is unclear. This CDR3 spans 11 amino acids. From germline, CDR1 is SGHTA and CDR2 FQGNSA. V was trimmed by 5 bases and J by 4 bases, leaving 6 bases between them. For the CDR3, the DNA is TGTGCCAGCAGCCTCCAATACGAGCAGTACTTC. This gives the protein CASSLQYEQYF.

This clonotype was seen once. The chain is built from TRBV7-2 and TRBJ1-5, with TRBD1 identical over 8 bases. The CDR3 runs 15 residues. V dropped 6 bases and J dropped 6; count of bases not matched to a gene: 10. The germline V gene encodes CDR1 SGHTA and CDR2 FQGNSA. The CDR3 sequence is CASSSWTGLVQPQHF. In DNA, the CDR3 is TGTGCCAGCAGTTCGTGGACAGGGTTGGTTCAGCCCCAGCATTTT.

This clonotype has just a few counts. One base away lies a much larger clone, so this may be a sequencing read error. The chain has TRBV19 and TRBJ1-5, with 12 bases lining up with TRBD1. Trimming at V came to 3 bases and at J to 7 bases, leaving 7 bases not matched to a gene. This CDR3 region has 16 residues. CDR1 is LNHDA and CDR2 is SQIVND in the germline V gene (reference sequence). The CDR3 DNA is TGTGCCAGTAGTATGCCGGGACAGGGGGCAAGGCAGCCCCAGCATTTT. The encoded protein is CASSMPGQGARQPQHF.

The genes are TRBV9 and TRBJ1-1; D not resolved. The CDR3 consists of 16 residues. The V gene's germline CDR1 is SGDLS and CDR2 YYNGEE. Between the trimmed V and J ends, which lost 0 bases and 0 bases, there was a span of 12 bases. The CDR3 region has the DNA TGTGCCAGCAGCGTAGCTGGAGCAGGAGTGAACACTGAAGCTTTCTTT. Amino acids: CASSVAGAGVNTEAFF.

This clonotype came up a few times. This sequence joins TRBV7-2 and TRBJ1-6, with D tentatively TRBD1 (6 bases). Trimming took 3 bases from V and 5 from J, leaving 11 bases between them. The germline V gene has CDR1 SGHTA and CDR2 FQGNSA. This CDR3 has 15 residues. This chain's CDR3 is CASSFYTGNNSPLHF. The CDR3 DNA reads TGTGCCAGCAGCTTTTATACAGGGAATAATTCACCCCTCCACTTT.

This clonotype came up many times. V is TRBV19 and J is TRBJ1-4; no clear D. From germline, CDR1 is LNHDA and CDR2 SQIVND (reference sequence). The CDR3 extends over 13 amino acids. V gave up 5 bases and J gave up 5 bases, with 9 bases separating them. The CDR3 loop is CASSANRNEKLFF. The CDR3 DNA sequence: TGTGCCAGTAGTGCCAACCGGAATGAAAAACTGTTTTTT.

Concerning this clonotype itself: At one end, the junction sequence differs from germline, possibly due to a read error. The rearrangement uses TRBV10-2 and TRBJ1-1, with D perhaps TRBD1 (6 bases). Germline CDR1 and CDR2: WSHSY and SAAADI. The length of the CDR3 is 16 residues. The DNA of the CDR3 is TGTGCCAGCAGTGACAACACACAGGGAGCCAGGTCTGAAGCTTTCTTT. Residues: CASSDNTQGARSEAFF.

Notes on this clonotype: Just one base apart from a much larger clone, this may be a read error. The V call is TRBV7-9, the J call TRBJ2-7, with a weak D call TRBD2 (5 bases). The germline gives CDR1 SEHNR, CDR2 FQNEAQ (reference sequence). The CDR3 is made up of 14 amino acids. V was cut by 5 bases and J by 6 bases, with 17 bases left in between. CDR3 bases: TGTGCCAGCAGCCCACTACTAGATTTCGGCGAGCAGTACTTC. Translating gives CASSPLLDFGEQYF.

CDR3 DNA sequence: TGTGCCAGCAGTTACTTTGAAACAGGGCAAGCTTTCTTT. Amino acids: CASSYFETGQAFF. This chain joins TRBV6-5 and TRBJ1-1; possibly TRBD1 for D (6 bases). Per the germline V gene, CDR1 is MNHEY and CDR2 is SVGAGI. V lost 1 base, J lost 9 bases, and 12 bases lay in between. This CDR3 comprises 13 residues.

This chain connects TRBV5-4 to TRBJ2-7; tentatively, D is TRBD1 (6 bases). Germline-derived CDR1 and CDR2 are SGHNT and YYREEE (reference sequence). This CDR3 contains 13 residues. V was trimmed by 6 bases and J by 2 bases, leaving 12 bases between them. CDR3 residues: CASNGQRTYEQYF. The CDR3 region has the DNA TGTGCCAGCAACGGACAGAGGACCTACGAGCAGTACTTC.